The rows below give T cell receptor beta chains drawn from one sample of a study of a mutant IDH1 vaccine in newly diagnosed glioma. Profiling relied on immunoSEQ multiplex PCR, and the TCRdb table lists in-frame clones only, not all of them. The data hold fewer than 35,000 clones, with under 80% observed a single time. The antigens of these receptors remain unknown. This material consisted of PBMCs, taken from a glioma patient whose treatment included an IDH1 peptide vaccine. These receptors came from a man between 45 and 60 years old with glioma. Each CDR3 is given without its conserved first and last residue. Fields, in order: V gene, J gene, CDR3 protein.

v_gene: TRBV7-8; j_gene: TRBJ2-2; CDR3aa: ASSLVTFTGELF
v_gene: TRBV28; j_gene: TRBJ1-1; CDR3aa: ASTGENRDKSNTEAF
v_gene: TRBV2; j_gene: TRBJ1-4; CDR3aa: ASVDRVADEKLF
v_gene: TRBV6-5; j_gene: TRBJ2-3; CDR3aa: ASSYSGRNSDTQY
v_gene: TRBV4-1; j_gene: TRBJ2-5; CDR3aa: ASSQTGGQETQY
v_gene: TRBV11-3; j_gene: TRBJ1-2; CDR3aa: ASSLGLSLENYGYT
v_gene: TRBV7-2; j_gene: TRBJ1-2; CDR3aa: ASSLVSGAHYGYT
v_gene: TRBV29-1; j_gene: TRBJ1-4; CDR3aa: SAGAGTVSEKLF
v_gene: TRBV11-3; j_gene: TRBJ1-1; CDR3aa: ASRSGTEAF
v_gene: TRBV14; j_gene: TRBJ1-5; CDR3aa: ASSQERGPQH
v_gene: TRBV5-8; j_gene: TRBJ1-5; CDR3aa: ASSLTKNQPQH
v_gene: TRBV6-1; j_gene: TRBJ1-5; CDR3aa: ASSERGQPQH
v_gene: TRBV30; j_gene: TRBJ1-1; CDR3aa: AWTNTGHGGAF
v_gene: TRBV10-1; j_gene: TRBJ2-3; CDR3aa: ASSAEGFSFTGEVGYTDTQY
v_gene: TRBV5-6; j_gene: TRBJ1-3; CDR3aa: ASSPGRNSGNTIY
v_gene: TRBV7-9; j_gene: TRBJ1-1; CDR3aa: ASSLMSGNEAF
v_gene: TRBV2; j_gene: TRBJ1-1; CDR3aa: ASSETGFAF
v_gene: TRBV27; j_gene: TRBJ1-1; CDR3aa: ASSSLRGRTKAF
v_gene: TRBV2; j_gene: TRBJ1-6; CDR3aa: ASERTGRTLH
v_gene: TRBV14; j_gene: TRBJ2-5; CDR3aa: ASSPRTSGTQY
v_gene: TRBV28; j_gene: TRBJ2-7; CDR3aa: ATGQGRYEQY
v_gene: TRBV6-1; j_gene: TRBJ2-3; CDR3aa: ASSEGGRSDTQY
v_gene: TRBV6-5; j_gene: TRBJ1-2; CDR3aa: ASSRTTGQAYGYT
v_gene: TRBV4-1; j_gene: TRBJ1-5; CDR3aa: ASSHFQGNQPQH
v_gene: TRBV2; j_gene: TRBJ2-6; CDR3aa: ASSEAATSVSGANVLT
v_gene: TRBV7-9; j_gene: TRBJ1-2; CDR3aa: ASSRTQGASDGYT
v_gene: TRBV5-1; j_gene: TRBJ2-7; CDR3aa: ASSLGGTGAYEQY
v_gene: TRBV27; j_gene: TRBJ2-7; CDR3aa: ASSPGHSYEQY
v_gene: TRBV10-1; j_gene: TRBJ1-1; CDR3aa: ASTLPGQGGAF
v_gene: TRBV15; j_gene: TRBJ2-1; CDR3aa: ATSRDLSSYNEQF
v_gene: TRBV5-1; j_gene: TRBJ2-7; CDR3aa: ASSLTQGNSYEQY
v_gene: TRBV5-4; j_gene: TRBJ1-1; CDR3aa: ASSTGQRNTEAF
v_gene: TRBV11-2; j_gene: TRBJ2-7; CDR3aa: ASSLIRAGNEQY
v_gene: TRBV2; j_gene: TRBJ1-5; CDR3aa: ASMRAGSQPQH
v_gene: TRBV14; j_gene: TRBJ1-1; CDR3aa: ASSHQLSGHTEAF
v_gene: TRBV19; j_gene: TRBJ2-5; CDR3aa: ASSTGYQETQY
v_gene: TRBV6-6; j_gene: TRBJ1-5; CDR3aa: ASTQGSNQPQH
v_gene: TRBV7-2; j_gene: TRBJ1-6; CDR3aa: ASSLERAQGDNSPLH
v_gene: TRBV5-1; j_gene: TRBJ1-5; CDR3aa: ASSWDGDQPQH
v_gene: TRBV6-6; j_gene: TRBJ2-7; CDR3aa: ASRLPGSYEQY
v_gene: TRBV14; j_gene: TRBJ2-5; CDR3aa: ASSRGETQY
v_gene: TRBV6-4; j_gene: TRBJ1-2; CDR3aa: ASSPSGRSDGYT
v_gene: TRBV7-9; j_gene: TRBJ2-2; CDR3aa: ASSSHGQGGSNTGELF